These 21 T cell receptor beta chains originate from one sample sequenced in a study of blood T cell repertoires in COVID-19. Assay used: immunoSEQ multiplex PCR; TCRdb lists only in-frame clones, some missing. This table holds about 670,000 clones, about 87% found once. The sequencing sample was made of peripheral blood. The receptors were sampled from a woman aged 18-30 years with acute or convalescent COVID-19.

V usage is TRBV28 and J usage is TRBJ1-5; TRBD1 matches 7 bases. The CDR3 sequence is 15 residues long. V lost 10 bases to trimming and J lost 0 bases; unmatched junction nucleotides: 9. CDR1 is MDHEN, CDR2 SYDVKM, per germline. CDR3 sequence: CATEATGTSNQPQHF. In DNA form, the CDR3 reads TGTGCCACCGAAGCGACAGGGACTAGCAATCAGCCCCAGCATTTT.

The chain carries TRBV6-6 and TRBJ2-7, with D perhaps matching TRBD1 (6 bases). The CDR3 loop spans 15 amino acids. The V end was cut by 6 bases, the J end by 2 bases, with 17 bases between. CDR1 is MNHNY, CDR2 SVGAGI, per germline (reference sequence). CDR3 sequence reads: CASSSPGTSTYEQYF. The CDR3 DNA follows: TGTGCCAGCAGCTCCCCCGGGACATCTACCTACGAGCAGTACTTC.

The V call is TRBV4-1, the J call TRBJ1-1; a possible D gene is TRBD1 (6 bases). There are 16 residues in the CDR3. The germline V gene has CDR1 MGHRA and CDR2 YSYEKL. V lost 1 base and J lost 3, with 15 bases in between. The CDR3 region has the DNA TGCGCCAGCAGCCAAGGGACAGCTTCCCAATACACTGAAGCTTTCTTT. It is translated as CASSQGTASQYTEAFF.

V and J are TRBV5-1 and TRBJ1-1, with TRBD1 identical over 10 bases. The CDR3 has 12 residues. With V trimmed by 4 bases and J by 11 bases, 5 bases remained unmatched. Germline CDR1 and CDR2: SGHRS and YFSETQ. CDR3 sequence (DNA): TGCGCCAGCAGCCTCGGACAGGGGGTTGCTTTCTTT. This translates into CASSLGQGVAFF. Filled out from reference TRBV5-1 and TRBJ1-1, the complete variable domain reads KAGVTQTPRYLIKTRGQQVTLSCSPISGHRSVSWYQQTPGQGLQFLFEYFSETQRNKGNFPGRFSGRQFSNSRSEMNVSTLELGDSALYLCASSLGQGVAFFGQGTRLTVV.

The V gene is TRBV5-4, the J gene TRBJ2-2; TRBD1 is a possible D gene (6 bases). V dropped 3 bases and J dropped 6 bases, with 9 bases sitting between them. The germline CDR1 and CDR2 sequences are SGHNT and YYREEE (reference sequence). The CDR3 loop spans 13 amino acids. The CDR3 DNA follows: TGTGCCAGCAGCTGGACAGTTGCCGGGGAGCTGTTTTTT. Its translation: CASSWTVAGELFF.

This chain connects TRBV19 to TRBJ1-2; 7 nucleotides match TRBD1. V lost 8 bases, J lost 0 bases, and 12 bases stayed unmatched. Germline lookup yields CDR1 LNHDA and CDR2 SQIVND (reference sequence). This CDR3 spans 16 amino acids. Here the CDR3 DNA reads TGTGCCAGTTCAAGGACAGGATACGAAGCTAACTATGGCTACACCTTC. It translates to CASSRTGYEANYGYTF.

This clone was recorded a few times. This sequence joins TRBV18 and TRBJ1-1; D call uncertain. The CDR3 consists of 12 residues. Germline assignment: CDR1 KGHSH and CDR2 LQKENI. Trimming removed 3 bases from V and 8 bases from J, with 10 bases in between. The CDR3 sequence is CASSPYEGEAFF. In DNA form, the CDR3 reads TGTGCCAGCTCACCCTACGAGGGCGAAGCTTTCTTT.

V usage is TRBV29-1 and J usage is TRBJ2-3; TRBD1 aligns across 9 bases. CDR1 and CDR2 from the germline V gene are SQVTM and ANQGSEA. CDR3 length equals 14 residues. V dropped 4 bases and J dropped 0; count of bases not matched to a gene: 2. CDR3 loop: CSVVGTGSTDTQYF. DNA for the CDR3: TGCAGCGTTGTGGGGACAGGGAGCACAGATACGCAGTATTTT.

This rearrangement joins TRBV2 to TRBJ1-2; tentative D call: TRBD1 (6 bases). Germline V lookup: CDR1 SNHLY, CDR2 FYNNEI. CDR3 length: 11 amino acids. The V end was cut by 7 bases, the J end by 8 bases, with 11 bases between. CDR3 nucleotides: TGTGCCAGCACCCAGGGGTACGGCTACACCTTC. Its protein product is CASTQGYGYTF.

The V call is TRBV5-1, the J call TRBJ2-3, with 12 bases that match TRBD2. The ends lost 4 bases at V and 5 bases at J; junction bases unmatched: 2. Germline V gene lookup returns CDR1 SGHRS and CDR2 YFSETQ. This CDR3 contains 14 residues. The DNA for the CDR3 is TGCGCCAGCAGCGGGGGACTAGCGGGAGATACGCAGTATTTT. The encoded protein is CASSGGLAGDTQYF. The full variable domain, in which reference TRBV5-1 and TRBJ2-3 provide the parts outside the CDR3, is KAGVTQTPRYLIKTRGQQVTLSCSPISGHRSVSWYQQTPGQGLQFLFEYFSETQRNKGNFPGRFSGRQFSNSRSEMNVSTLELGDSALYLCASSGGLAGDTQYFGPGTRLTVL.

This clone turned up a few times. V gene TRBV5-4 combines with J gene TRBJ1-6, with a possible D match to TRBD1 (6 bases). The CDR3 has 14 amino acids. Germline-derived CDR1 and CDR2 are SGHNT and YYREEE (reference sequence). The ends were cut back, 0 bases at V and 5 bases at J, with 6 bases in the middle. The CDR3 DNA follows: TGTGCCAGCAGCTTGGACAGGGATAATTCACCCCTCCACTTT. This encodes CASSLDRDNSPLHF. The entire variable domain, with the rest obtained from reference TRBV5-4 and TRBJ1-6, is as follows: ETGVTQSPTHLIKTRGQQVTLRCSSQSGHNTVSWYQQALGQGPQFIFQYYREEENGRGNFPPRFSGLQFPNYSSELNVNALELDDSALYLCASSLDRDNSPLHFGNGTRLTVT.

In DNA form, the CDR3 reads TGTGCCAGCAGCTTACACCGGGGGGCGGGCACAGATACGCAGTATTTT. Encoded protein: CASSLHRGAGTDTQYF. This chain connects TRBV7-3 to TRBJ2-3; a possible D gene is TRBD2 (7 bases). CDR1 is SGHTA and CDR2 is FQGTGA in the germline V gene. Between the trimmed V and J ends, which lost 2 bases and 1 base, there was a span of 13 bases. This CDR3 spans 16 amino acids.

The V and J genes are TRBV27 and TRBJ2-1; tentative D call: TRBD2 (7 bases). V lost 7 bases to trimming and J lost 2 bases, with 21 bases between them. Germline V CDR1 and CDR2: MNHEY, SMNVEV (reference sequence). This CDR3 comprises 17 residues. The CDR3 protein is CASILGGGRVPYNEQFF. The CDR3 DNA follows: TGTGCCAGCATATTAGGCGGGGGCAGGGTCCCCTACAATGAGCAGTTCTTC.

The CDR3 region is CASTAFVQFLHSGNTIYF. The CDR3 coding sequence is TGTGCCAGCACCGCTTTCGTACAGTTTCTCCACTCTGGAAACACCATATATTTT. The chain couples TRBV9 to TRBJ1-3; D unclear. Germline loops: CDR1 SGDLS, CDR2 YYNGEE. CDR3 size: 18 residues. V was trimmed by 6 bases and J by 0 bases, leaving 22 bases between them.

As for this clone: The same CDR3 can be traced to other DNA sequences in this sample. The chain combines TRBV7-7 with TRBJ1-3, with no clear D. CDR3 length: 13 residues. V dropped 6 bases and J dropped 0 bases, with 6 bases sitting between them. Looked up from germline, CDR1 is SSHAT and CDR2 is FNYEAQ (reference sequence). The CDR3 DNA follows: TGTGCCAGCAGTTCGAGCTCTGGAAACACCATATATTTT. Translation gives CASSSSSGNTIYF.

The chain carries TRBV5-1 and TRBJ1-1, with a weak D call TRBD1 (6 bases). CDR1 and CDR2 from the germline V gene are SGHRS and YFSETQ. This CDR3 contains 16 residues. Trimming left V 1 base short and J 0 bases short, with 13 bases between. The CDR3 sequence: CASSLSPGAMNTEAFF. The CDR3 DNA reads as TGCGCCAGCAGCTTGTCTCCAGGGGCTATGAACACTGAAGCTTTCTTT.

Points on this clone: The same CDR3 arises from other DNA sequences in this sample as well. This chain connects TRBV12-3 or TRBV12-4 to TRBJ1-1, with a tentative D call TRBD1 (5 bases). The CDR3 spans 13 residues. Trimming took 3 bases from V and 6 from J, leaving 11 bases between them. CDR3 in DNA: TGTGCCAGCAGTTTGGTCGGGGGTTCTGAAGCTTTCTTT. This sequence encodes CASSLVGGSEAFF.

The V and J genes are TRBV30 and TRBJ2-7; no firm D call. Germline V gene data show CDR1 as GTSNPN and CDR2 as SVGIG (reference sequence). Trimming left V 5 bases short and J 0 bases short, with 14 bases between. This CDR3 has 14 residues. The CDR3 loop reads CAWRRKQSSYEQYF. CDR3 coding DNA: TGTGCCTGGCGTCGAAAACAGAGCTCCTACGAGCAGTACTTC.

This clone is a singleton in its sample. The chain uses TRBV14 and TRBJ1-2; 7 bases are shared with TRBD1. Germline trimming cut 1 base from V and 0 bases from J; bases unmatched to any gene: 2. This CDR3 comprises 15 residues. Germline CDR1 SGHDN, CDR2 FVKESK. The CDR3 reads CASSQGDRANYGYTF. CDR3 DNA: TGTGCCAGCAGCCAAGGCGACAGGGCTAACTATGGCTACACCTTC.

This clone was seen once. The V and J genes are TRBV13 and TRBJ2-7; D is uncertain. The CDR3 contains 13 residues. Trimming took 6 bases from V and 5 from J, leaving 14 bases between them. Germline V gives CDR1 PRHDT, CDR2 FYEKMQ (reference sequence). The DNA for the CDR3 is TGTGCCAGCAGTACACTACTTAAGGACGAGCAGTACTTC. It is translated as CASSTLLKDEQYF. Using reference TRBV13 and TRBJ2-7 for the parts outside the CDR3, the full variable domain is AAGVIQSPRHLIKEKRETATLKCYPIPRHDTVYWYQQGPGQDPQFLISFYEKMQSDKGSIPDRFSAQQFSDYHSELNMSSLELGDSALYFCASSTLLKDEQYFGPGTRLTVT.

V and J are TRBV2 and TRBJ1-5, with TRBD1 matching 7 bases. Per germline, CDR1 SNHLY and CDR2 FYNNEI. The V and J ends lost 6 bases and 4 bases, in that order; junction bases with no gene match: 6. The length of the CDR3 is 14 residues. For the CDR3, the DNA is TGTGCCAGCAGAAACAGGGGAAGTAATCAGCCCCAGCATTTT. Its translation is CASRNRGSNQPQHF.